The 28 T cell receptor beta chains below were found in one sample sequenced in a study of response to subunit inactivated influenza vaccine (dated by TCRdb to the late 2010s). The method was RT-PCR. Sequencing relied on an Illumina HiSeq 2500. TCRdb's own reprocessing of the public reads used fastp at Q25 and MiXCR and kept productive beta chains. Every CDR3 protein is listed once, alongside the most common genes and DNA of its rows. This sample gives over 400,000 distinct CDR3 sequences in total; 9.5% to 13% of them show up just once. The ten largest clonotypes hold 12% of the sample. The time point label corresponds to: more than 40 days after influenza vaccine administration. The input for sequencing was PBMCs from blood, taken roughly 6 weeks after vaccination. The receptors shown here come from a man in his fifties or sixties who received an inactivated influenza vaccine. Donor details come from another sample of the same person, matched by shared clones.

A few counts support this clonotype. The rearrangement uses TRBV14 and TRBJ2-1, with TRBD2 matching over 13 bases. Germline loops: CDR1 SGHDN, CDR2 FVKESK. There are 17 residues in the CDR3. J was trimmed by 5 bases and V by 4 bases; bases with no gene match: 8. CDR3 amino acids: CASSPRRGTSGDNEQFF. The CDR3 nucleotides are TGTGCCAGCAGCCCCCGCCGAGGGACTAGCGGGGACAATGAGCAGTTCTTC.

J is TRBJ1-1 and V is TRBV6-1; D unclear. The CDR3 has 12 amino acids. In germline, CDR1 is MNHNS, CDR2 SASEGT. V lost 6 bases to trimming and J lost 5 bases, with 10 bases between them. This CDR3 is CASSPTMTEAFF. Here the CDR3 DNA reads TGTGCCAGCAGCCCCACTATGACTGAAGCTTTCTTT.

The V and J genes are TRBV7-8 and TRBJ2-5; TRBD1 agrees at 8 bases. Trimming took 0 bases from V and 8 from J; bases not matched to a gene: 8. Per germline, CDR1 SGHVS and CDR2 FQNEAQ. The CDR3 is made up of 15 amino acids. The CDR3 DNA reads TGTGCCAGCAGCTTAGCGGCGACAGGGGCCGGAACCCAGTACTTC. Amino acid sequence: CASSLAATGAGTQYF.

The CDR3 region has the DNA TGTGCCAGCAGCTCGTCCTGGGGGTGGACACCCAGGCTAAGCGGTGACACTGAAGCTTTCTTT. It translates to CASSSSWGWTPRLSGDTEAFF. The chain uses TRBV5-6 and TRBJ1-1; D might be TRBD1 (5 bases). Trimming left V 3 bases short and J 3 bases short, with 33 bases between. Germline V gene data show CDR1 as SGHDT and CDR2 as YYEEEE. The CDR3 totals 21 residues.

This clonotype has a handful of counts. The chain carries TRBV18 and TRBJ2-3; D may be TRBD1 (5 bases). Trimming cost V 0 bases and J 6 bases, with 13 bases left between them. The CDR3 length is 15 residues. Germline CDR1 and CDR2: KGHSH and LQKENI. The CDR3 DNA is TGTGCCAGCTCACCACCAAGGGGATTGAGCGATACGCAGTATTTT. This gives the protein CASSPPRGLSDTQYF.

The table lists this clonotype with many counts. The rearrangement uses TRBV7-2 and TRBJ1-2, with D uncertain. Germline V gene data show CDR1 as SGHTA and CDR2 as FQGNSA. There are 13 residues in the CDR3. The V end was cut by 5 bases, the J end by 1 base, with 8 bases between. Here the CDR3 reads CASSLHLNYGYTF. As DNA, the CDR3 is TGTGCCAGCAGCCTACACCTTAACTATGGCTACACCTTC.

This clonotype was observed at least ten times. The V gene is TRBV10-3, the J gene TRBJ2-5; the match to TRBD2 covers 10 bases. The germline V gene has CDR1 ENHRY and CDR2 SYGVKD. Losses at the gene ends were 10 bases for V and 4 bases for J; bases not matched to a gene: 6. This CDR3 is 13 amino acids long. CDR3 bases: TGTGCCAGTCTAGCGGGAGTTAGAGAGACCCAGTACTTC. Its translation is CASLAGVRETQYF.

Ten or more counts support this clonotype. The J gene is TRBJ2-7, the V gene TRBV5-1; D possibly corresponds to TRBD2 (9 bases). The CDR3 has 18 residues. CDR1 and CDR2 (germline): SGHRS, YFSETQ. Trimming took 4 bases from V and 4 from J, leaving 27 bases between them. CDR3 sequence reads: CASSPRTGKTSGQYEQYF. The CDR3 DNA sequence: TGCGCCAGCAGCCCAAGGACAGGGAAGACTAGCGGCCAGTACGAGCAGTACTTC.

This clonotype was detected only a few times. Here the CDR3 reads CASSPLGGGLETQYF. The DNA for the CDR3 is TGTGCCAGCAGTCCCCTTGGGGGGGGCTTGGAGACCCAGTACTTC. This chain connects TRBV27 to TRBJ2-5; D may be TRBD2 (7 bases). V was shortened by 5 bases and J by 5 bases, with 18 bases between the two germline ends. The length of the CDR3 is 15 residues. Germline lookup yields CDR1 MNHEY and CDR2 SMNVEV (reference sequence).

Ten or more counts support this clonotype. V usage is TRBV20-1 and J usage is TRBJ2-3; D uncertain. This CDR3 has 16 residues. Germline values: CDR1 DFQATT, CDR2 SNEGSKA (reference sequence). In DNA form, the CDR3 reads TGCAGGGGCAACTTACAGAAAGTTCTAAACACAGATACGCAGTATTTT. Its translation is CRGNLQKVLNTDTQYF.

This clonotype has just a few counts. The genes are TRBV4-2 and TRBJ2-2, with 10 bases aligning to TRBD1. The CDR3 is made up of 14 amino acids. Germline CDR1 is LGHNA and CDR2 is YNFKEQ. V gave up 3 bases and J gave up 8 bases; unmatched junction bases: 3. CDR3 sequence: CASSQGTGVGELFF. The CDR3 DNA is TGTGCCAGCAGCCAGGGGACAGGGGTGGGGGAGCTGTTTTTT.

The chain couples TRBV2 to TRBJ2-2; D remains ambiguous. Germline V gives CDR1 SNHLY, CDR2 FYNNEI. The CDR3 loop spans 17 amino acids. The V gene lost 1 base and the J gene lost 4 bases, with 16 bases spanning the gap. The chain's CDR3 is CASSEGWAKRGTGELFF. The CDR3 DNA reads as TGTGCCAGCAGTGAAGGGTGGGCTAAAAGAGGCACCGGGGAGCTGTTTTTT.

This clonotype was found a few times. This chain links TRBV4-3 with TRBJ1-2; the D gene is possibly TRBD1 (5 bases). The CDR3 loop spans 15 amino acids. Per the germline V gene, CDR1 is LGHNA and CDR2 is YSLEER. Trimming cost V 4 bases and J 4 bases, with 16 bases left between them. The CDR3 loop reads CASSPSFSGSYGYTF. As DNA, the CDR3 is TGCGCCAGCAGCCCAAGCTTCTCAGGGAGCTATGGCTACACCTTC.

This clonotype was observed a handful of times. The chain is built from TRBV5-4 and TRBJ2-5; D remains unclear. CDR3 length: 14 amino acids. The ends were cut back, 0 bases at V and 4 bases at J, with 10 bases in the middle. Germline assignment: CDR1 SGHNT and CDR2 YYREEE (reference sequence). CDR3 amino acids: CASSLERAAETQYF. Written as DNA, the CDR3 is TGTGCCAGCAGCTTGGAAAGGGCCGCAGAGACCCAGTACTTC.

There are a few counts of this clonotype. The rearrangement uses TRBV5-1 and TRBJ2-4; D call uncertain. Germline V gene lookup returns CDR1 SGHRS and CDR2 YFSETQ. Trimming shortened V by 0 bases and J by 6 bases, and 10 bases separated the two germline ends. The CDR3 runs 14 residues. As DNA, the CDR3 is TGCGCCAGCAGCTTGGCCGACCGAACAAACATTCAGTACTTC. This codes for CASSLADRTNIQYF.

This clonotype came up a few times. This rearrangement joins TRBV28 to TRBJ2-7, with 11 bases identical to TRBD2. CDR3 length equals 15 residues. CDR1 is MDHEN, CDR2 SYDVKM, per germline. With V trimmed by 7 bases and J by 9 bases, 14 bases remained unmatched. The CDR3 reads CASTNSGGAIMVQYF. The CDR3 nucleotides are TGTGCCAGCACTAATAGCGGGGGGGCTATTATGGTGCAGTACTTC.

This chain connects TRBV5-1 to TRBJ2-3; D call uncertain. Per the germline V gene, CDR1 is SGHRS and CDR2 is YFSETQ. The germline V and J ends were trimmed by 0 bases and 10 bases, with 12 bases remaining between them. The CDR3 loop spans 13 amino acids. The CDR3 loop reads CASSLVLGSAQYF. For the CDR3, the DNA is TGCGCCAGCAGCTTGGTTCTGGGCAGCGCGCAGTATTTT.

The rearrangement joins TRBV4-1 to TRBJ2-5, with 10 positions matching TRBD2. V lost 1 base, J lost 2 bases, and 4 bases stayed unmatched. Germline CDR1 MGHRA, CDR2 YSYEKL. The CDR3 sequence is 16 residues long. The CDR3 protein is CASSQGTSGAQETQYF. The CDR3 DNA sequence: TGCGCCAGCAGCCAAGGGACTAGCGGAGCGCAAGAGACCCAGTACTTC.

The chain employs TRBV28 and TRBJ1-1; D is undetermined. The V and J ends lost 3 bases and 0 bases respectively, with 11 bases between them. CDR1 MDHEN and CDR2 SYDVKM come from the germline V gene. The length of the CDR3 is 15 residues. CDR3 coding DNA: TGTGCCAGCAGTTTTCAATACGGCATGAACACTGAAGCTTTCTTT. Translated: CASSFQYGMNTEAFF.

The chain employs TRBV4-2 and TRBJ2-5, with 8 bases fitting TRBD2. V lost 0 bases, J lost 8 bases, and 11 bases stayed unmatched. CDR1 and CDR2 from the germline V gene are LGHNA and YNFKEQ. CDR3 length equals 16 residues. The DNA for the CDR3 is TGTGCCAGCAGCCAAGATTCGCTAGCGGGTGTAGGTACCCAGTACTTC. Protein product: CASSQDSLAGVGTQYF.

There are a few counts of this clonotype. CDR3 sequence (DNA): TGTGCCAGCAGCGTAGCTAGTAGCGGAACCTACGAGCAGTACTTC. Translation gives CASSVASSGTYEQYF. The J gene is TRBJ2-7, the V gene TRBV9, with D tentatively TRBD2 (6 bases). This CDR3 has 15 amino acids. Germline lookup yields CDR1 SGDLS and CDR2 YYNGEE. The ends were cut back, 0 bases at V and 2 bases at J, with 12 bases in the middle.

This clonotype was found a few times. J is TRBJ2-7 and V is TRBV20-1; perhaps TRBD2 as D (6 bases). V was pared by 0 bases and J by 2 bases, with 11 bases between. Per germline, CDR1 DFQATT and CDR2 SNEGSKA (reference sequence). The CDR3 is 14 residues long. The CDR3 is CSARDSSATYEQYF. CDR3 in DNA: TGCAGTGCTAGAGATTCTAGCGCGACCTACGAGCAGTACTTC.

This clonotype appeared many times. The chain joins TRBV20-1 to TRBJ2-1; 10 bases match TRBD2. V gave up 2 bases and J gave up 6 bases; unmatched junction bases: 10. CDR3 size: 16 residues. The germline gives CDR1 DFQATT, CDR2 SNEGSKA (reference sequence). DNA for the CDR3: TGCAGTGCTAGACCTCCTAGCGGGGGTTACCGCAATGAGCAGTTCTTC. It specifies CSARPPSGGYRNEQFF.

This clonotype showed up just a few times. This sequence joins TRBV30 and TRBJ1-1; D call uncertain. The CDR3 is 14 amino acids. Germline V gives CDR1 GTSNPN, CDR2 SVGIG (reference sequence). The V and J ends lost 2 bases and 5 bases respectively, with 15 bases between them. In nucleotides, the CDR3 is TGTGCCTGGAGTTCAGGTGTCGGTAGGACTGAAGCTTTCTTT. It translates to CAWSSGVGRTEAFF.

This clonotype showed up just a few times. The rearrangement joins TRBV5-1 to TRBJ1-1, with 7 bases identical to TRBD1. Germline V lookup: CDR1 SGHRS, CDR2 YFSETQ. Trimming removed 1 base from V and 4 bases from J; junction bases left unmatched: 7. The CDR3 is 15 residues long. CDR3 nucleotides: TGCGCCAGCAGCTTGCACAGGGGCGGTGGCACTGAAGCTTTCTTT. Amino acids: CASSLHRGGGTEAFF.

CDR3 DNA sequence: TGTGCCAGCAGCGTAGTAGCCCGACAGGCGACCAATGAGCAGTTCTTC. Protein: CASSVVARQATNEQFF. V gene TRBV9 combines with J gene TRBJ2-1, with a weak D call TRBD1 (6 bases). Germline V gene sequence: CDR1 SGDLS, CDR2 YYNGEE. This CDR3 has 16 amino acids. Trimming shortened V by 0 bases and J by 6 bases, and 16 bases separated the two germline ends.

This sequence joins TRBV5-1 and TRBJ2-5; 7 nucleotides align to TRBD1. The CDR3 spans 14 residues. Germline CDR1 is SGHRS and CDR2 is YFSETQ. V lost 4 bases to trimming and J lost 2 bases; unmatched junction nucleotides: 5. The CDR3 nucleotides are TGCGCCAGCAGCCTGGGACAGCCGCAAGAGACCCAGTACTTC. It specifies CASSLGQPQETQYF.

The rearrangement uses TRBV6-5 and TRBJ2-5; D gene ambiguous. CDR3 size: 12 residues. Germline values: CDR1 MNHEY, CDR2 SVGAGI. Trimming removed 2 bases from V and 5 bases from J, with 6 bases in between. The CDR3 protein is CASSYVVETQYF. In DNA, the CDR3 is TGTGCCAGCAGTTACGTAGTGGAGACCCAGTACTTC.